This T cell receptor beta chain was identified in a study of cytomegalovirus exposure and HLA in healthy donors. Primers for the PCR totalled 60 Vbeta and 13 Jbeta. Using immunoSEQ multiplex PCR, the repertoire was profiled, and TCRdb retains in-frame clones only, with some absent. The top ten hold about 5.6% of the sample, which has roughly 140,000 clones, about 80% seen once. Specimen: PBMCs. The receptor was isolated from a man younger than 40 in good health and CMV-seropositive.

This CDR3 reads CASSLPTGYEQYF. CDR3 coding DNA: TGTGCCAGCAGTTTACCGACAGGGTACGAGCAGTACTTC. The V and J genes are TRBV28 and TRBJ2-7; 7 bases are shared with TRBD1. CDR1 is MDHEN and CDR2 is SYDVKM in the germline V gene. The CDR3 has 13 amino acids. Germline trimming cut 2 bases from V and 4 bases from J; bases unmatched to any gene: 2.